This T cell receptor (beta chain) was captured in a study of blood T cell repertoires in COVID-19. Looking at the study overall: Collection of acute and convalescent COVID-19 samples took place in the United States, Italy and Spain. The analysed material was cDNA or gDNA that came from T cells, B-cell-depleted T cells, or PBMCs.

This clone was detected once. With 7 bases clipped from V and 3 bases from J, the junction kept 11 bases outside the gene matches. CDR3 length: 15 residues. Germline V gene data show CDR1 as LNHDA and CDR2 as SQIVND (reference sequence). Per the original methods: Amplifying reference gene primers gave estimates of nucleated cell counts. Libraries were prepared by immunoSEQ multiplex PCR; TCRdb keeps only in-frame clonotypes and omits some of them. From that table come the V and J calls and clone size; the DNA was used to work out D and trimming. This sample has about 120,000 clones, with approximately 84% found just once.

The sequence derives from a man aged 65 to 85 with active or convalescent COVID-19. The rearrangement links TRBV19 to TRBJ2-7, with TRBD1 matching 8 bases. Sequencing used peripheral blood. CDR3 coding DNA: TGTGCCAGTACCGCTCCCGGGACAGGTCACTACGAGCAGTACTTC. Translated, it gives CASTAPGTGHYEQYF.